This T cell receptor (beta chain) was sequenced for a study of T cells in localized non-small cell lung cancer. Whole-study findings and limits: Uninvolved adjacent lung had more T cell clonality than any other tissue, topping tumor. It remains possible that heterogeneity exists, since only one tumor region was sequenced. Adjacent lung was found to contain a median roughly 60 of the top 100 tumor clones. Prolonged overall survival went with higher T cell density in the blood.

The assay was immunoSEQ multiplex PCR, and TCRdb's table has in-frame clones only and misses some. The profile shows 15,000 or so clones, around 87% of them singletons. As concerns this clone: The antigen is unknown.

This TCR derives from a male donor aged 60 or over with stage II lung adenocarcinoma. This specimen was peripheral blood mononuclear cells, taken before any cancer treatment.

The CDR3 reads CSVGHLEAFF. DNA of the CDR3: TGCAGCGTTGGACACCTCGAAGCTTTCTTT. J is TRBJ1-1 and V is TRBV29-1; no clear D. The V end was cut by 4 bases, the J end by 8 bases, with 8 bases between. The CDR3 consists of 10 residues. CDR1 and CDR2 from the germline V gene are SQVTM and ANQGSEA. Together with reference TRBV29-1 and TRBJ1-1, the CDR3 gives the full variable domain: SAVISQKPSRDICQRGTSLTIQCQVDSQVTMMFWYRQQPGQSLTLIATANQGSEATYESGFVIDKFPISRPNLTFSTLTVSNMSPEDSSIYLCSVGHLEAFFGQGTRLTVV.